This T cell receptor beta chain was documented in a study of T cells expressing NK-cell markers. Germline V gene sequence: CDR1 KGHDR, CDR2 SFDVKD. This CDR3 has 14 amino acids. From its re-call of the 5' RACE reads, TCRdb lists each CDR3 protein once, without DNA. Its listing shows about 400,000 distinct CDR3 sequences. This clonotype was sampled from a woman aged 45-60 years in good health. The V and J genes are TRBV24-1 and TRBJ2-4; TCRdb calls TRBD1, which cannot be checked without DNA. Input material: blood T cells: a sorted CD56 or NKG2C T cell subset, CD4+ or CD8+ T cells, or bulk PBMC T cells (not recorded which). The CDR3 is CATSDPGRNGIQYF.